This T cell receptor (beta chain) is from a study of Tregs in tolerant kidney transplant recipients. Study as a whole: CD4+CD25+CD127- cells came from approximately 3-day belatacept mixed lymphocyte reactions, some with roughly five-day graft donor restimulation. Findings and limits, study-wide: Findings come from small patient numbers and require larger validation.

Clones were sequenced by immunoSEQ multiplex PCR, and TCRdb holds only the in-frame ones, with some missing. The sample has approximately 17,000 clones, 61% seen once; the top ten hold 3.2%. For this clone: The antigen is unknown.

V dropped 4 bases and J dropped 5; count of bases not matched to a gene: 21. The CDR3 loop spans 18 amino acids. The germline V gene has CDR1 GTSNPN and CDR2 SVGIG (reference sequence). The V gene is TRBV30, the J gene TRBJ2-5, with 8 bases that match TRBD2. This TCR came from a human donor in good health. The sequenced sample was Tregs from blood cultured with allogeneic cells. The CDR3 spells CAWTPTRPFPGGRETQYF. In DNA form, the CDR3 reads TGTGCCTGGACTCCAACACGCCCATTCCCGGGGGGGAGGGAGACCCAGTACTTC. Full variable domain (missing parts from reference TRBV30 and TRBJ2-5): SQTIHQWPATLVQPVGSPLSLECTVEGTSNPNLYWYRQAAGRGLQLLFYSVGIGQISSEVPQNLSASRPQDRQFILSSKKLLLSDSGFYLCAWTPTRPFPGGRETQYFGPGTRLLVL.